This T cell receptor beta chain originates from a study of follicular helper T cells after annual influenza vaccination. At the level of the study: Sampling occurred days 0, 7 and 28 after each influenza vaccination.

Noted time point: 2015-2016 season, 7 days after influenza vaccination. Study observations and caveats: ICOS+CD38+ cTfh clonality tracked population frequency, and its change tracked circulating plasmablast change. Recurrent ICOS+CD38+ cTfh clonotypes included tetramer and AIM influenza-specific ones.

Profiling relied on immunoSEQ multiplex PCR, and the TCRdb table lists in-frame clones only, not all of them. The repertoire consists of about 9,700 clones, with around four fifths occurring once and the leading ten covering approximately 0.4%. Comment on this clone: What it recognizes is unknown.

CDR1 is MNHNS and CDR2 is SASEGT in the germline V gene. Trimming removed 6 bases from V and 2 bases from J, with 10 bases in between. CDR3 length: 13 residues. This TCR was recovered from an adult who received the influenza vaccine. Sequences were derived from CXCR5- memory CD4+ T cells sorted from blood, sampled 7 days after influenza vaccination. This chain links TRBV6-1 with TRBJ2-5; a weak D match, TRBD1 (5 bases). The CDR3 is CASRPTVQETQYF. CDR3 DNA sequence: TGTGCCAGCAGACCGACAGTTCAAGAGACCCAGTACTTC.